The 8 T cell receptor beta chains below were found in one sample sequenced in a study of T cells in narcolepsy (dated by TCRdb to between 2018 and 2020). Library prep was done by the immunoSEQ multiplex PCR assay. As stored in TCRdb, this immuneACCESS dataset retains in-frame rearrangements with V and J assigned. A fraction of the clones does not appear; measured against another copy, unresolved V genes explain less than half of the discrepancy, and the remainder lacks a known reason. The sample yields just over 20,000 clones; roughly 94% were counted once. In total, the top ten clones hold 0.9% to 1.2% of the sample. Sequencing input: CD45RA- memory CD4+ T cells from PBMCs. The meaning of the sample's cell subset or site label: memory T cells sorted ex vivo from peripheral blood. Every receptor here comes from a human donor with narcolepsy.

This chain connects TRBV27 to TRBJ1-1; 10 bases fit TRBD1. V gave up 6 bases and J gave up 7 bases; unmatched junction bases: 5. The CDR3 has 13 amino acids. Germline loops: CDR1 MNHEY, CDR2 SMNVEV (reference sequence). CDR3 sequence (DNA): TGTGCCAGCAGAACGACAGGGGGCGGTGAAGCTTTCTTT. This encodes CASRTTGGGEAFF.

The CDR3 DNA follows: TGCGCCAGCAGCTCCCTTACCAACACCGGGGAGCTGTTTTTT. It codes for CASSSLTNTGELFF. The chain has TRBV5-1 and TRBJ2-2; D uncertain. Germline V gene lookup returns CDR1 SGHRS and CDR2 YFSETQ. Trimming left V 3 bases short and J 2 bases short, with 8 bases between. The CDR3 extends over 14 amino acids.

V is TRBV9 and J is TRBJ1-1, with D tentatively TRBD1 (6 bases). V lost 4 bases to trimming and J lost 1 base, with 14 bases between them. Looked up from germline, CDR1 is SGDLS and CDR2 is YYNGEE. CDR3 length: 15 amino acids. In nucleotides, the CDR3 is TGTGCCAGCAGCCCCCGGGGACATCCGAACACTGAAGCTTTCTTT. Amino acids: CASSPRGHPNTEAFF.

CDR3 nucleotides: TGTGCCAGCAGTGCGGGGGAGGGGAGCTTCTACGAGCAGTACTTC. Encoded protein: CASSAGEGSFYEQYF. The chain is built from TRBV2 and TRBJ2-7; 7 nucleotides agree with TRBD2. From germline, CDR1 is SNHLY and CDR2 FYNNEI. Trimming cost V 4 bases and J 3 bases; bases outside gene matches: 9. The CDR3 consists of 15 residues.

The V gene is TRBV7-9, the J gene TRBJ2-3; D perhaps matches TRBD1 (6 bases). Trimming removed 5 bases from V and 5 bases from J, with 23 bases in between. The CDR3 contains 17 residues. The V gene's germline CDR1 is SEHNR and CDR2 FQNEAQ (reference sequence). CDR3 amino acids: CASSESRGGNYVDTQYF. In DNA, the CDR3 is TGTGCCAGCAGCGAAAGTAGAGGGGGAAATTATGTAGATACGCAGTATTTT.

CDR3 DNA: TGCAGTGCGTCGACAGGCTCGCGGCTGTTCTTC. This gives the protein CSASTGSRLFF. V is TRBV20-1 and J is TRBJ2-1; weak D call: TRBD1 (6 bases). CDR1 and CDR2 (germline): DFQATT, SNEGSKA (reference sequence). The CDR3 sequence is 11 residues long. The V gene lost 6 bases and the J gene lost 15 bases, with 18 bases spanning the gap.

The chain joins TRBV5-1 to TRBJ1-1, with 9 bases lining up with TRBD1. The CDR3 has 15 amino acids. Per germline, CDR1 SGHRS and CDR2 YFSETQ. After removal of 2 bases from V and 6 bases from J, the junction contained 8 bases not matched to a gene. CDR3 in DNA: TGCGCCAGCAGCTTCTCTCTACAGGGGGCAGCTGAAGCTTTCTTT. As protein: CASSFSLQGAAEAFF.

This chain uses TRBV18 with TRBJ2-7; D ambiguous. The CDR3 covers 12 residues. Per germline, CDR1 KGHSH and CDR2 LQKENI. V was cut by 3 bases and J by 4 bases, with 7 bases left in between. For the CDR3, the DNA is TGTGCCAGCTCACCGTGGGGTTACGAGCAGTACTTC. Translating gives CASSPWGYEQYF.